What follows are 19 T cell receptor beta chains derived from one specimen sequenced in a study of shared clonotypes between healthy human individuals. TCRdb's table, derived via immunoSEQ multiplex PCR, lists solely in-frame clones and lacks some. This sample carries about 2.1 million clones, 85% to 95% of them seen once, and the ten largest clones take more than 1.5%. Positively selected for CCR7, the CD45RO-negative cells used as naive CD8 cells excluded terminally differentiated effector memory CD45RA+ cells. Input material: naive CD8+ T cells from PBMCs. The receptors stem from a man younger than 35 in good health. Some clones in this sample may be carry-over from other donors' samples.

The chain employs TRBV9 and TRBJ2-7; D is possibly TRBD1 or TRBD2 (7 bases each). The CDR3 is made up of 15 amino acids. V was trimmed by 5 bases and J by 4 bases, leaving 19 bases between them. Germline CDR1 is SGDLS and CDR2 is YYNGEE. The DNA for the CDR3 is TGTGCCAGCAGTGTAACAGGGGAGGGGAGATACGAGCAGTACTTC. Protein sequence: CASSVTGEGRYEQYF.

The J gene is TRBJ1-1, the V gene TRBV27; no clear D. Per the germline V gene, CDR1 is MNHEY and CDR2 is SMNVEV (reference sequence). Trimming left V 3 bases short and J 3 bases short, with 8 bases between. The CDR3 contains 13 residues. The CDR3 loop reads CASSFVVDTEAFF. CDR3 nucleotides: TGTGCCAGCAGTTTTGTTGTGGACACTGAAGCTTTCTTT.

This clone occurred once. V usage is TRBV27 and J usage is TRBJ2-3; perhaps TRBD2 as D (5 bases). With 2 bases removed from V and 0 bases from J, the gap between germline ends came to 9 bases. The length of the CDR3 is 15 residues. Germline values: CDR1 MNHEY, CDR2 SMNVEV (reference sequence). The CDR3: CASSLRERSTDTQYF. The DNA for the CDR3 is TGTGCCAGCAGTTTAAGGGAGAGAAGCACAGATACGCAGTATTTT.

The J gene is TRBJ1-1, the V gene TRBV27; D uncertain. The CDR3 consists of 14 residues. Trimming took 5 bases from V and 9 from J, leaving 19 bases between them. Germline CDR1 and CDR2: MNHEY and SMNVEV (reference sequence). This CDR3 is CASSKVTDPRQAFF. DNA of the CDR3: TGTGCCAGCAGTAAGGTCACGGATCCTCGTCAAGCTTTCTTT.

This clone was seen more than once but under ten times. The sample has other DNA sequences that encode this CDR3 too. This chain joins TRBV6-5 and TRBJ1-1, with D unclear. V was cut by 5 bases and J by 4 bases, with 5 bases left in between. CDR1 is MNHEY and CDR2 is SVGAGI in the germline V gene. The length of the CDR3 is 11 residues. The CDR3: CASSGLTEAFF. The DNA of the CDR3 is TGTGCCAGCAGTGGCCTCACTGAAGCTTTCTTT.

The rearrangement joins TRBV7-6 to TRBJ2-1, with D perhaps matching TRBD2 (5 bases). The V end lost 5 bases, the J end lost 7 bases, and 12 bases lay between the germline ends. This CDR3 has 13 amino acids. The germline CDR1 and CDR2 sequences are SGHVS and FNYEAQ. As DNA, the CDR3 is TGTGCCAGCAGCCTCGGACTGGCTAATGAGCAGTTCTTC. It codes for CASSLGLANEQFF.

The V and J genes are TRBV13 and TRBJ2-5; the match to TRBD2 covers 7 bases. V trimming: 5 bases; J trimming: 4 bases; junction bases outside the gene matches: 10. This CDR3 has 15 residues. The germline V gene has CDR1 PRHDT and CDR2 FYEKMQ (reference sequence). CDR3 residues: CASSPPQTSPETQYF. As DNA, the CDR3 is TGTGCCAGCAGCCCACCCCAGACTAGCCCAGAGACCCAGTACTTC.

Comments on this clone: The same CDR3 can be traced to other DNA sequences in this sample. J is TRBJ2-7 and V is TRBV11-2; tentative D call: TRBD1 (6 bases). Germline CDR1 is SGHAT and CDR2 is FQNNGV. Trimming cost V 6 bases and J 0 bases, with 15 bases left between them. CDR3 length: 15 amino acids. The CDR3, as DNA: TGTGCCAGCAGTCTGGGGGCGGCTAGCTCCTACGAGCAGTACTTC. It yields the protein CASSLGAASSYEQYF.

The chain uses TRBV5-1 and TRBJ2-7, with 8 bases identical to TRBD2. V was clipped by 5 bases and J by 4 bases; unmatched bases: 5. The CDR3 contains 13 residues. Germline V gene sequence: CDR1 SGHRS, CDR2 YFSETQ. CDR3 amino acids: CASSSAGVYEQYF. The DNA of the CDR3 is TGCGCCAGCAGTTCAGCGGGAGTGTACGAGCAGTACTTC.

The chain carries TRBV2 and TRBJ2-7; 9 bases map to TRBD1. Per germline, CDR1 SNHLY and CDR2 FYNNEI. Losses at the gene ends were 5 bases for V and 5 bases for J; bases not matched to a gene: 10. The CDR3 consists of 15 residues. In nucleotides, the CDR3 is TGTGCCAGCAGTCTGGGACAGGGAGTTTTCCACGAGCAGTACTTC. It translates to CASSLGQGVFHEQYF.

This clone was counted a few times. This chain's CDR3 is CASSPTSYNEQFF. CDR3 sequence (DNA): TGTGCCAGCAGTCCTACCTCCTACAATGAGCAGTTCTTC. The chain is built from TRBV6-5 and TRBJ2-1; no clear D. The CDR3 covers 13 residues. Between the trimmed V and J ends, which lost 5 bases and 0 bases, there was a span of 5 bases. Per the germline V gene, CDR1 is MNHEY and CDR2 is SVGAGI.

The chain has TRBV5-4 and TRBJ1-2; 11 nucleotides align to TRBD1. Germline CDR1 reads SGHNT; CDR2 reads YYREEE (reference sequence). Trimming cost V 4 bases and J 7 bases; bases outside gene matches: 9. CDR3 size: 15 residues. The CDR3: CASSPHGQGAFGYTF. The DNA of the CDR3 is TGTGCCAGCAGCCCCCACGGACAGGGGGCGTTTGGCTACACCTTC.

The rearrangement uses TRBV27 and TRBJ2-7, with a possible D match to TRBD2 (5 bases). Looked up from germline, CDR1 is MNHEY and CDR2 is SMNVEV (reference sequence). This CDR3 comprises 14 residues. The V and J ends lost 3 bases and 3 bases respectively, with 12 bases between them. The CDR3 reads CASSLQEGFYEQYF. CDR3 nucleotides: TGTGCCAGCAGTTTGCAAGAGGGTTTCTACGAGCAGTACTTC.

V gene TRBV7-6 combines with J gene TRBJ1-4, with TRBD1 matching 7 bases. The CDR3 is 14 amino acids. J gave up 8 bases and V 5 bases, and 8 bases lay outside the gene matches. Germline V gene sequence: CDR1 SGHVS, CDR2 FNYEAQ. The CDR3 here is CASSPTGLGEKLFF. The CDR3 DNA is TGTGCCAGCAGCCCGACAGGGCTTGGAGAAAAACTGTTTTTT.

In regard to this clone: This sample includes further DNA sequences coding for the same CDR3. The CDR3 DNA reads TGTGCCAGTAGTCCCGGGACTAGCGGGATCTACGAGCAGTACTTC. The encoded protein is CASSPGTSGIYEQYF. This chain connects TRBV19 to TRBJ2-7, with 13 bases aligning to TRBD2. This CDR3 spans 15 amino acids. Losses at the gene ends were 5 bases for V and 3 bases for J; bases not matched to a gene: 4. The germline V gene has CDR1 LNHDA and CDR2 SQIVND (reference sequence).

CDR3: CASSSVMNTEAFF. In nucleotides, the CDR3 is TGTGCCAGCAGCTCCGTAATGAACACTGAAGCTTTCTTT. The chain links TRBV11-1 to TRBJ1-1, with no clear D. Trimming stripped 4 bases from V and 0 bases from J, with 6 bases between. This CDR3 is 13 amino acids long. Germline V CDR1 and CDR2: SGHAT, FQDESV (reference sequence).

The chain has TRBV10-3 and TRBJ2-7; 7 positions match TRBD1. Trimming cost V 4 bases and J 2 bases; bases outside gene matches: 5. The CDR3 totals 14 residues. Germline CDR1 reads ENHRY; CDR2 reads SYGVKD. The CDR3 here is CAISAPGQAYEQYF. Here the CDR3 DNA reads TGTGCCATCAGTGCCCCCGGACAGGCCTACGAGCAGTACTTC.

The genes are TRBV7-2 and TRBJ1-3; a weak D match, TRBD1 (6 bases). Deletions cut 3 bases from V and 4 bases from J, with 10 bases between. CDR1 SGHTA and CDR2 FQGNSA come from the germline V gene. The CDR3 has 14 amino acids. The CDR3 DNA reads as TGTGCCAGCAGCTTTACAGGGCAAGGAAACACCATATATTTT. Translated: CASSFTGQGNTIYF.

The chain joins TRBV7-8 to TRBJ1-4; 9 bases fit TRBD1. The junction had 8 bases not matched to a gene; V was cut back by 4 bases and J by 5 bases. The CDR3 contains 16 residues. From germline, CDR1 is SGHVS and CDR2 FQNEAQ. For the CDR3, the DNA is TGTGCCAGCAGCTCGGGGCCTGACAGGGGGAATGAAAAACTGTTTTTT. Encoded protein: CASSSGPDRGNEKLFF.